This T cell receptor beta chain was captured in a study of T cell responses to AZD1222 COVID-19 vaccine. The study's findings and limits: Donors were largely white British and mainly female; clonal diversity was possibly underestimated. Elevations in Spike-specific TCR breadth and depth followed administration of two AZD1222 doses. The study identified only 6 or 7 AZD1222 recipients as seropositive at baseline.

Details on this clone: What it recognizes is unknown.

The method was immunoSEQ multiplex PCR; TCRdb's version includes in-frame clones alone and lacks a portion of them. Here the sample spans 100,000 to 150,000 clones, 91% being singletons. The CDR3 has 13 amino acids. The V end was cut by 7 bases, the J end by 2 bases, with 11 bases between. The germline V gene encodes CDR1 SNHLY and CDR2 FYNNEI. This rearrangement joins TRBV2 to TRBJ2-5; D unclear. This receptor was taken from an adult who received the AZD1222 COVID-19 vaccine. The specimen was peripheral blood, collected 28 days after the second AZD1222 dose. The DNA for the CDR3 is TGTGCCAGCACCACCGGGTTGCAAGAGACCCAGTACTTC. Translating gives CASTTGLQETQYF.